The clone carrying this T cell receptor (beta chain) was recorded only once. The antigen is undetermined. The CDR3 is 15 residues long. Per germline, CDR1 MDHEN and CDR2 SYDVKM. Trimming cost V 6 bases and J 2 bases; bases outside gene matches: 10. This sample was taken from a study of post-analysis software for immune sequencing data. Incorporated into the TCR beta cDNA libraries were unique molecular identifiers, which served to reduce PCR and sequencing biases. TCRdb used MiXCR to reprocess the PCR reads, holding one entry per CDR3 protein. The sample shows 350,000 to 500,000 distinct CDR3 sequences, roughly 38% of them seen only once. Study outcomes and limitations: Four or five TRBV segments were more frequent in patients than controls; TRBV5-6, TRBV5-1 and TRBV20-1 belonged to this group.

The J gene is TRBJ2-7, the V gene TRBV28; 7 positions agree with TRBD1. Sample: blood. The TCR comes from a girl aged 2 to 9 with multiple sclerosis. The CDR3 DNA reads as TGTGCCAGCAGGAACGGACAGGACCTACCCTACGAGCAGTACTTC. As protein: CASRNGQDLPYEQYF.